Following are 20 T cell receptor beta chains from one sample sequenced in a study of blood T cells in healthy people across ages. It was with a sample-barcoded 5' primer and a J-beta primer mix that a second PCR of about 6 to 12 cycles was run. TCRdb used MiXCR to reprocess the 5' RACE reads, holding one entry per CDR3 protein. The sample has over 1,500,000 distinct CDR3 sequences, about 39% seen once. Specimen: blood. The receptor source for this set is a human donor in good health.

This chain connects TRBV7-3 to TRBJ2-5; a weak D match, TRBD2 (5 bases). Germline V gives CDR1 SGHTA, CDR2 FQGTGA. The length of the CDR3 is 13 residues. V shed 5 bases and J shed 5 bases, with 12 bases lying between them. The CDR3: CASSPRVGETQYF. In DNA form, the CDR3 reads TGTGCCAGCAGCCCGCGGGTAGGGGAGACCCAGTACTTC.

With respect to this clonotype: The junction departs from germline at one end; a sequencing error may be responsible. The chain's CDR3 is CASSEGLAGEPGTYDEQFF. CDR3 nucleotides: TGTGCCAGCAGCGAAGGGCTAGCGGGGGAGCCAGGGACCTACGATGAGCAGTTCTTC. The V call is TRBV2, the J call TRBJ2-1; 10 nucleotides agree with TRBD2. Germline V gene lookup returns CDR1 SNHLY and CDR2 FYNNEI. The CDR3 runs to 19 residues.

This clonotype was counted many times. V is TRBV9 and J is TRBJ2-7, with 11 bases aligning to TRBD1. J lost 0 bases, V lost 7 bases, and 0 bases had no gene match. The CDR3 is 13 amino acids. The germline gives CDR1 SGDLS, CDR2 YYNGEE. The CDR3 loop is CASGQGASYEQYF. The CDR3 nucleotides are TGTGCCAGCGGACAGGGGGCCTCCTACGAGCAGTACTTC.

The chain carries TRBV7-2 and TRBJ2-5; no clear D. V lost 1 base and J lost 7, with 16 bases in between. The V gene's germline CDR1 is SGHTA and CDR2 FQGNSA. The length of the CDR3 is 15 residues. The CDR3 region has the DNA TGTGCCAGCAGCTTAGTCCCACAAGGTGGCGGGACCCAGTACTTC. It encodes CASSLVPQGGGTQYF.

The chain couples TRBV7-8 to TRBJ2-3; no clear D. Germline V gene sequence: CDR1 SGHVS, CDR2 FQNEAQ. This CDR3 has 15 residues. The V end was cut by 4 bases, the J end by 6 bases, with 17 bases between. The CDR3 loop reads CASSSPEIAGDTQYF. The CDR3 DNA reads TGTGCCAGCAGCTCTCCGGAAATAGCCGGTGATACGCAGTATTTT.

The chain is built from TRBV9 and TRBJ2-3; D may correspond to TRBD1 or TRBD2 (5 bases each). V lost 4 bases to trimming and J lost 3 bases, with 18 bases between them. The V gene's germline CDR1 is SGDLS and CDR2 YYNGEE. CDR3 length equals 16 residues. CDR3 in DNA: TGTGCCAGCAGCCCCGTACCGGGGCTACCTACAGATACGCAGTATTTT. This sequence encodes CASSPVPGLPTDTQYF.

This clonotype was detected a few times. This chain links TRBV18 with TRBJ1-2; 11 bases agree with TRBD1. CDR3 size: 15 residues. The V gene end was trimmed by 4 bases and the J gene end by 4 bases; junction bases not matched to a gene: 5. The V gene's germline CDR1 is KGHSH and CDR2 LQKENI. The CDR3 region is CASSQDRGRPYGYTF. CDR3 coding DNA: TGTGCCAGCTCACAGGACAGGGGGCGCCCCTATGGCTACACCTTC. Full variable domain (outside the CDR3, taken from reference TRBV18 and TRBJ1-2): NAGVMQNPRHLVRRRGQEARLRCSPMKGHSHVYWYRQLPEEGLKFMVYLQKENIIDESGMPKERFSAEFPKEGPSILRIQQVVRGDSAAYFCASSQDRGRPYGYTFGSGTRLTVV.

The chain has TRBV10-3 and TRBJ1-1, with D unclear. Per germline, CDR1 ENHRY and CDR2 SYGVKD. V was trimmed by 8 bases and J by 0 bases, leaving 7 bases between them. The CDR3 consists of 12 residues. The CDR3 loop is CAIGNLNTEAFF. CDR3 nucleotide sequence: TGTGCCATCGGGAATTTGAACACTGAAGCTTTCTTT.

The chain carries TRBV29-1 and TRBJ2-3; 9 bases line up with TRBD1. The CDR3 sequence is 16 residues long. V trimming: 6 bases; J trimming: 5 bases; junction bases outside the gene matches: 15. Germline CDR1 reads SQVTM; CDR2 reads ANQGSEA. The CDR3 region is CSVAGTGSILGDTQYF. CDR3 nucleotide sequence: TGCAGCGTAGCCGGGACAGGGTCAATTCTAGGAGATACGCAGTATTTT.

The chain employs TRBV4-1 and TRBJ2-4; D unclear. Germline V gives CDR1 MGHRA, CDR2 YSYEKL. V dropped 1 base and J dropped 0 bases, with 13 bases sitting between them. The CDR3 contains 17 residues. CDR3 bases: TGCGCCAGCAGCCAAGTAATTCCCTCCCTAGCCAAAAACATTCAGTACTTC. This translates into CASSQVIPSLAKNIQYF.

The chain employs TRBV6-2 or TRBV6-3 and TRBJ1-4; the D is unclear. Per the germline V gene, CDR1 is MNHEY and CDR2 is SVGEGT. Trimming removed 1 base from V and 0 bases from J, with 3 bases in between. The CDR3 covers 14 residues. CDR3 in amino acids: CASSYFATNEKLFF. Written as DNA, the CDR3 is TGTGCCAGCAGTTACTTTGCAACTAATGAAAAACTGTTTTTT.

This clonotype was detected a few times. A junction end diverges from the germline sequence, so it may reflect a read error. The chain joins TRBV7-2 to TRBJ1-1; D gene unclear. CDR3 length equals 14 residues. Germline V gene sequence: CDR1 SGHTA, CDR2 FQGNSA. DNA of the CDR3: TGCGCCAGCAGCTTGGCCGCGGTGAACACTGAAGCTTTCTTT. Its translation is CASSLAAVNTEAFF.

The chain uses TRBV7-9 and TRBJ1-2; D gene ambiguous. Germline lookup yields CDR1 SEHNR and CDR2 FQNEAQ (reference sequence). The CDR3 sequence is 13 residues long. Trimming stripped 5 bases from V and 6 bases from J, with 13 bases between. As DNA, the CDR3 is TGTGCCAGCAGCCCCCAGGCCGGGGATGGCTACACCTTC. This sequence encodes CASSPQAGDGYTF.

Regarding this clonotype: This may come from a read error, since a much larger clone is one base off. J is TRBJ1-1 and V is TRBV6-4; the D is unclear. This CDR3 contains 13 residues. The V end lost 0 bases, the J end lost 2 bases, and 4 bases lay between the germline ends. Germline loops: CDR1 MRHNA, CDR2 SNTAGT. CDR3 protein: CASSDSNNTEAFF. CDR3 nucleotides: TGTGCCAGCAGTGACTCGAACAACACTGAAGCTTTCTTT.

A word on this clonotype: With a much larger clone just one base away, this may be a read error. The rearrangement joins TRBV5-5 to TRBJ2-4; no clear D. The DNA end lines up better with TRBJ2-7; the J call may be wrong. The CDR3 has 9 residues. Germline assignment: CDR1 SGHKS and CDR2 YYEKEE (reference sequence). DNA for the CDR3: TGTGCCAGCAGCTCCGAGCAGTACTTC. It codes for CASSSEQYF.

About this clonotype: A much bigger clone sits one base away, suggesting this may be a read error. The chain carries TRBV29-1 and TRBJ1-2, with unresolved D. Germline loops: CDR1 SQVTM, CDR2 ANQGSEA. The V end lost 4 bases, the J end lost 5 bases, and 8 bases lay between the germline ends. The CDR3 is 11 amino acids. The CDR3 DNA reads TGCAGCGTTGTACGGCGGTATGGCTACACCTTC. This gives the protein CSVVRRYGYTF. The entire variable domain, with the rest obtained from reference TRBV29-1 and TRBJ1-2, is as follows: SAVISQKPSRDICQRGTSLTIQCQVDSQVTMMFWYRQQPGQSLTLIATANQGSEATYESGFVIDKFPISRPNLTFSTLTVSNMSPEDSSIYLCSVVRRYGYTFGSGTRLTVV.

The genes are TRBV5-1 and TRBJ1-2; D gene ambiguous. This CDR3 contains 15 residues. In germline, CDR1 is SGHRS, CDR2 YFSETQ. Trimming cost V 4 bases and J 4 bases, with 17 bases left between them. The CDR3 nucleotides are TGCGCCAGCAGCCCCAAGGGTCTAAGCTCCTATGGCTACACCTTC. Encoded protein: CASSPKGLSSYGYTF.

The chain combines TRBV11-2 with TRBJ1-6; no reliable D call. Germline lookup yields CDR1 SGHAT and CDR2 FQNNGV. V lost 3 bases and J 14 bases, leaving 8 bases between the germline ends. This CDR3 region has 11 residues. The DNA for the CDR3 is TGTGCCAGCAGCTTGATGAGAACCCTCCACTTT. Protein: CASSLMRTLHF.

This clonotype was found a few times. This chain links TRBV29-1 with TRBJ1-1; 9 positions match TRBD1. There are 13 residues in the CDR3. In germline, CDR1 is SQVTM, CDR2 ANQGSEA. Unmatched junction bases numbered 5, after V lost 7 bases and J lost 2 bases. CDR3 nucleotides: TGCAGCGGGGGACAGGGAATAAACACTGAAGCTTTCTTT. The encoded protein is CSGGQGINTEAFF.

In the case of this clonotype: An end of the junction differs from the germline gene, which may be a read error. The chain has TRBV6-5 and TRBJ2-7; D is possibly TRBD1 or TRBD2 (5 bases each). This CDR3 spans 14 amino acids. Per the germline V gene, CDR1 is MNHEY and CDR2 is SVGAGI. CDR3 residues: CAGSFTGGIDEQYF. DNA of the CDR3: TGTGCCGGCAGTTTCACAGGAGGTATCGACGAGCAGTACTTC.